The 13 T cell receptor beta chains below come from one sample, sequenced in a study of cytotoxic CD8 clonotypes in ibrutinib-treated CLL. Sequencing was performed with immunoSEQ multiplex PCR; in TCRdb, only in-frame clones are kept and a portion is missing. The sample lists 250,000 to 350,000 clones, roughly four fifths occurring once. The source was PBMCs, collected at disease progression, from a patient treated with ibrutinib. The receptors stem from a human donor with chronic lymphocytic leukemia.

The V gene is TRBV4-1, the J gene TRBJ2-7, with 14 bases identical to TRBD2. Germline CDR1 MGHRA, CDR2 YSYEKL. The CDR3 totals 15 residues. V lost 3 bases, J lost 7 bases, and 5 bases stayed unmatched. This CDR3 is CASSHRLAGGGEQYF. The CDR3 DNA reads TGCGCCAGCAGCCACAGACTAGCGGGAGGGGGGGAGCAGTACTTC.

This chain connects TRBV6-5 to TRBJ2-7, with 8 bases aligning to TRBD1. V lost 4 bases to trimming and J lost 7 bases; unmatched junction nucleotides: 3. There are 12 residues in the CDR3. The germline CDR1 and CDR2 sequences are MNHEY and SVGAGI. The CDR3 nucleotides are TGTGCCAGCAGTTCGACAGGGGCTGAGCAGTACTTC. Translated, it gives CASSSTGAEQYF.

J is TRBJ1-5 and V is TRBV4-2, with D maybe TRBD1 (5 bases). V lost 1 base and J lost 4, with 17 bases in between. This CDR3 contains 17 residues. Germline-derived CDR1 and CDR2 are LGHNA and YNFKEQ. CDR3 nucleotides: TGTGCCAGCAGCCAAGGGGAGTGGGGGATAGGTAATCAGCCCCAGCATTTT. Residues: CASSQGEWGIGNQPQHF.

CDR3 in amino acids: CASSLMGGPGGRQFF. In DNA form, the CDR3 reads TGTGCCAGCAGCTTAATGGGAGGGCCGGGGGGTAGGCAGTTCTTC. The chain carries TRBV7-2 and TRBJ2-1; 7 positions match TRBD2. The V segment lost 2 bases and the J segment 12 bases; nucleotides outside the gene matches: 13. In germline, CDR1 is SGHTA, CDR2 FQGNSA. The CDR3 is made up of 15 amino acids.

This sequence joins TRBV10-3 and TRBJ2-7; D is unclear. Germline V gives CDR1 ENHRY, CDR2 SYGVKD. The V gene lost 7 bases and the J gene lost 4 bases, with 17 bases spanning the gap. The CDR3 consists of 14 residues. The CDR3 reads CAINNPSSPYEQYF. The CDR3 DNA reads TGTGCCATCAATAATCCAAGCTCACCTTACGAGCAGTACTTC.

This clone was seen more than once but under ten times. The rearrangement joins TRBV25-1 to TRBJ1-2; maybe TRBD1 (6 bases). Trimming left V 3 bases short and J 2 bases short, with 10 bases between. The germline CDR1 and CDR2 sequences are MGHDK and SYGVNS. The CDR3 runs 14 residues. In DNA form, the CDR3 reads TGTGCCAGCAGTGATGCAGGGGCGAACTATGGCTACACCTTC. It codes for CASSDAGANYGYTF.

The chain uses TRBV7-8 and TRBJ2-1; 8 positions match TRBD2. CDR3 length: 15 residues. Trimming at V came to 5 bases and at J to 3 bases, leaving 6 bases not matched to a gene. Germline assignment: CDR1 SGHVS and CDR2 FQNEAQ. Here the CDR3 reads CASSPRLAGYNEQFF. CDR3 coding DNA: TGTGCCAGCAGCCCCCGTCTAGCGGGCTACAATGAGCAGTTCTTC.

The CDR3 sequence: CASSLGGQGIGGRANTEAFF. CDR3 sequence (DNA): TGCGCCAGCAGCTTGGGGGGACAGGGTATCGGTGGTCGGGCGAACACTGAAGCTTTCTTT. The rearrangement links TRBV5-1 to TRBJ1-1; 9 positions agree with TRBD1. CDR1 is SGHRS, CDR2 YFSETQ, per germline. Unmatched junction bases numbered 16, after V lost 0 bases and J lost 1 base. The CDR3 is made up of 20 amino acids.

The chain combines TRBV2 with TRBJ2-5; the match to TRBD1 covers 9 bases. CDR3 length equals 14 residues. Losses at the gene ends were 9 bases for V and 0 bases for J; bases not matched to a gene: 5. Germline CDR1 SNHLY, CDR2 FYNNEI. The DNA for the CDR3 is TGTGCCAGTGCCCGGGACAGGGACCAAGAGACCCAGTACTTC. Translation: CASARDRDQETQYF. The full variable domain, completed using reference TRBV2 and TRBJ2-5, is EPEVTQTPSHQVTQMGQEVILRCVPISNHLYFYWYRQILGQKVEFLVSFYNNEISEKSEIFDDQFSVERPDGSNFTLKIRSTKLEDSAMYFCASARDRDQETQYFGPGTRLLVL.

The chain employs TRBV7-2 and TRBJ2-3; D is perhaps TRBD2 (5 bases). The CDR3 contains 16 residues. Germline V lookup: CDR1 SGHTA, CDR2 FQGNSA. V dropped 5 bases and J dropped 0 bases, with 15 bases sitting between them. The CDR3 sequence is CASSPIPSLSTDTQYF. DNA for the CDR3: TGTGCCAGCAGCCCAATCCCTAGCTTGAGCACAGATACGCAGTATTTT.

This chain's CDR3 is CASSGGLSNQPQHF. In nucleotides, the CDR3 is TGTGCCAGCAGCGGGGGGCTCAGCAATCAGCCCCAGCATTTT. The V call is TRBV2, the J call TRBJ1-5; D is perhaps TRBD1 (6 bases). V shed 6 bases and J shed 1 base, with 10 bases lying between them. The CDR3 is 14 residues long. Germline lookup yields CDR1 SNHLY and CDR2 FYNNEI.

J is TRBJ2-3 and V is TRBV7-3; no clear D gene. The V and J ends lost 4 bases and 6 bases respectively, with 8 bases between them. Germline assignment: CDR1 SGHTA and CDR2 FQGTGA. This CDR3 is built from 12 residues. CDR3 sequence reads: CASSSLGDTQYF. CDR3 DNA: TGTGCCAGCAGCTCCCTAGGCGATACGCAGTATTTT.

This clone was seen a handful of times. J is TRBJ2-6 and V is TRBV4-2; maybe TRBD1 (5 bases). Germline CDR1 reads LGHNA; CDR2 reads YNFKEQ. Trimming took 1 base from V and 0 from J, leaving 10 bases between them. The CDR3 length is 17 residues. The CDR3 sequence: CASSQGRVGSGANVLTF. The CDR3, as DNA: TGTGCCAGCAGCCAAGGCAGGGTTGGCTCTGGGGCCAACGTCCTGACTTTC.